These 32 T cell receptor beta chains were all obtained from the same sample, sequenced in a study of blood T cell repertoires in COVID-19 (dated by TCRdb to 2020 to 2022). The method was the immunoSEQ multiplex PCR assay. The source is immuneACCESS, and TCRdb retained only in-frame sequences with V and J called. Part of the clones is not carried over; for the studies checked, unresolved V genes explain less than half of this, and the remainder is unexplained. The sample data list 200,000 to 300,000 clones, and 86% of these were observed just once. The ten largest make up under 3% of the sample. The sample comprised PBMCs or T cells enriched from blood (not recorded which). These receptors all stem from a woman aged 18-30 years who had recovered from COVID-19.

The chain is built from TRBV4-3 and TRBJ2-3, with 8 bases lining up with TRBD2. Trimming at V came to 0 bases and at J to 5 bases, leaving 4 bases not matched to a gene. The CDR3 covers 15 residues. Germline loops: CDR1 LGHNA, CDR2 YSLEER. CDR3 in amino acids: CASSQDSGEGDTQYF. Written as DNA, the CDR3 is TGCGCCAGCAGCCAAGATAGCGGGGAGGGAGATACGCAGTATTTT.

The gene calls are TRBV19 and TRBJ2-7; TRBD2 is a possible D gene (6 bases). V lost 4 bases and J 1 base, leaving 11 bases between the germline ends. The germline V gene encodes CDR1 LNHDA and CDR2 SQIVND (reference sequence). This CDR3 has 14 amino acids. CDR3 DNA sequence: TGTGCCAGTAGTACAAGTAGCGGTTCCTACGAGCAGTACTTC. It translates to CASSTSSGSYEQYF. Filled out from reference TRBV19 and TRBJ2-7, the complete variable domain reads DGGITQSPKYLFRKEGQNVTLSCEQNLNHDAMYWYRQDPGQGLRLIYYSQIVNDFQKGDIAEGYSVSREKKESFPLTVTSAQKNPTAFYLCASSTSSGSYEQYFGPGTRLTVT.

The V call is TRBV7-2, the J call TRBJ2-7; D possibly corresponds to TRBD1 (5 bases). Trimming removed 1 base from V and 6 bases from J, with 13 bases in between. CDR3 length: 14 residues. The germline gives CDR1 SGHTA, CDR2 FQGNSA. The CDR3, as DNA: TGTGCCAGCAGCTTAGATGGCAGGGATTTCGAGCAGTACTTC. It is translated as CASSLDGRDFEQYF.

The chain has TRBV2 and TRBJ2-7, with 10 bases fitting TRBD1. The CDR3 length is 17 residues. In germline, CDR1 is SNHLY, CDR2 FYNNEI. The V and J ends lost 2 bases and 4 bases, in that order; junction bases with no gene match: 11. The DNA of the CDR3 is TGTGCCAGCAGTGAAATGGGACGGGACAGGGGAAAATACGAGCAGTACTTC. It encodes CASSEMGRDRGKYEQYF.

This clone appeared a single time. The chain combines TRBV12-3 or TRBV12-4 with TRBJ2-7; the D is unclear. This CDR3 has 11 amino acids. The V and J ends lost 7 bases and 9 bases respectively, with 13 bases between them. CDR3 sequence reads: CASMVNGPQYF. CDR3 DNA sequence: TGTGCCAGCATGGTGAATGGGCCGCAGTACTTC.

The rearrangement uses TRBV7-2 and TRBJ2-1; the match to TRBD2 covers 12 bases. CDR1 is SGHTA, CDR2 FQGNSA, per germline. The CDR3 spans 17 residues. V was pared by 5 bases and J by 4 bases, with 9 bases of the junction left unmatched. CDR3 region: CASSLSKTSGGYNEQFF. The CDR3 DNA follows: TGTGCCAGCAGCCTTTCGAAGACTAGCGGGGGATACAATGAGCAGTTCTTC.

The gene calls are TRBV3-1 (or the pseudogene TRBV3-2) and TRBJ2-5; 7 nucleotides agree with TRBD1. V was clipped by 4 bases and J by 1 base; unmatched bases: 3. Germline V CDR1 and CDR2: LGHDT, YNNKEL (reference sequence). There are 14 residues in the CDR3. The CDR3 nucleotides are TGTGCCAGCAGCCCTCGACAGGGCCAAGAGACCCAGTACTTC. It specifies CASSPRQGQETQYF.

This chain uses TRBV4-3 with TRBJ2-3; TRBD2 matches at 10 bases. The CDR3 sequence is 19 residues long. V was clipped by 0 bases and J by 2 bases; unmatched bases: 11. Germline V gene data show CDR1 as LGHNA and CDR2 as YSLEER. The chain's CDR3 is CASSQDSPASGGYTDTQYF. The CDR3 DNA reads as TGCGCCAGCAGCCAAGATTCTCCCGCTAGCGGGGGATACACAGATACGCAGTATTTT.

The rearrangement uses TRBV28 and TRBJ2-7, with a tentative D call TRBD2 (5 bases). This CDR3 has 11 amino acids. Germline CDR1 and CDR2: MDHEN and SYDVKM. Deletions cut 5 bases from V and 11 bases from J, with 13 bases between. The CDR3 nucleotides read TGTGCCAGCAGTCCAGGACTGTTTAAGTACTTC. This gives the protein CASSPGLFKYF.

The chain uses TRBV27 and TRBJ1-2; maybe TRBD1 (6 bases). CDR1 is MNHEY, CDR2 SMNVEV, per germline (reference sequence). This CDR3 spans 17 amino acids. The V and J ends lost 4 bases and 0 bases respectively, with 18 bases between them. This CDR3 is CASSSFLAQGSNYGYTF. In nucleotides, the CDR3 is TGTGCCAGCAGTTCGTTTTTAGCACAGGGCTCTAACTATGGCTACACCTTC.

This sequence joins TRBV2 and TRBJ1-4; no definite D call. CDR1 and CDR2 (germline): SNHLY, FYNNEI. Trimming took off 4 bases at V and 5 bases at J, with 11 bases between the two ends. The CDR3 has 14 amino acids. Here the CDR3 DNA reads TGTGCCAGCAGTGTGCACCGACTAAATGAAAAACTGTTTTTT. This gives the protein CASSVHRLNEKLFF.

This clone came up once. The chain has TRBV21-1 and TRBJ2-7; the table's D call TRBD2 went unverified against the DNA. TRBV21-1 is a documented pseudogene. The length of the CDR3 is 17 residues. CDR3 coding DNA: TGTGCCAGCAGCAACTGGGGGACTAGCGAGGTGAGCTACGAGCAGTACTTC. The encoded protein is CASSNWGTSEVSYEQYF.

The chain carries TRBV11-2 and TRBJ2-5; D unclear. The CDR3 totals 11 residues. Trimming left V 5 bases short and J 5 bases short, with 6 bases between. Germline values: CDR1 SGHAT, CDR2 FQNNGV. CDR3 sequence reads: CASSLAETQYF. Written as DNA, the CDR3 is TGTGCCAGCAGCCTTGCGGAGACCCAGTACTTC.

This clone occurred once. The V call is TRBV28, the J call TRBJ2-2; maybe TRBD1 (5 bases). V lost 3 bases to trimming and J lost 8 bases, with 16 bases between them. Germline assignment: CDR1 MDHEN and CDR2 SYDVKM. The CDR3 runs to 15 residues. CDR3 residues: CASSFRWAGNGELFF. CDR3 DNA: TGTGCCAGCAGTTTTAGATGGGCAGGGAATGGGGAGCTGTTTTTT.

V usage is TRBV19 and J usage is TRBJ1-1; no definite D call. Germline CDR1 reads LNHDA; CDR2 reads SQIVND (reference sequence). Deletions cut 0 bases from V and 1 base from J, with 6 bases between. CDR3 length: 14 amino acids. The CDR3 reads CASSIDPRNTEAFF. The CDR3 bases are TGTGCCAGTAGTATAGATCCCAGGAACACTGAAGCTTTCTTT.

The chain carries TRBV12-3 or TRBV12-4 and TRBJ1-4; 7 bases match TRBD1. V dropped 6 bases and J dropped 7; count of bases not matched to a gene: 2. The CDR3 contains 12 residues. The CDR3, as DNA: TGTGCCAGCAGATACAGGGGTGAAAAACTGTTTTTT. Its translation is CASRYRGEKLFF.

There are many counts of this clone. The gene calls are TRBV2 and TRBJ2-2; 10 bases align to TRBD2. CDR1 and CDR2 (germline): SNHLY, FYNNEI. The CDR3 extends over 19 amino acids. Losses at the gene ends were 6 bases for V and 1 base for J; bases not matched to a gene: 14. The CDR3 here is CASSAQLAGAPWNTGELFF. CDR3 DNA: TGTGCCAGCAGCGCTCAGCTAGCGGGAGCCCCTTGGAACACCGGGGAGCTGTTTTTT.

The rearrangement joins TRBV5-1 to TRBJ1-2; 10 bases align to TRBD1. Unmatched junction bases numbered 5, after V lost 2 bases and J lost 7 bases. CDR3 length equals 14 residues. The V gene's germline CDR1 is SGHRS and CDR2 YFSETQ. The CDR3 DNA follows: TGCGCCAGCAGCTTAAGACAGGGGGCAGGTGGCTACACCTTC. Amino acid sequence: CASSLRQGAGGYTF.

The rearrangement uses TRBV18 and TRBJ2-7; no definite D call. Trimming pared 6 bases from V and 2 bases from J, leaving 8 bases between. Per the germline V gene, CDR1 is KGHSH and CDR2 is LQKENI. The CDR3 loop spans 12 amino acids. The DNA for the CDR3 is TGTGCCAGCTCCGACCTAGCCTACGAGCAGTACTTC. Residues: CASSDLAYEQYF. Based on the CDR3 plus reference TRBV18 and TRBJ2-7, the full variable domain is NAGVMQNPRHLVRRRGQEARLRCSPMKGHSHVYWYRQLPEEGLKFMVYLQKENIIDESGMPKERFSAEFPKEGPSILRIQQVVRGDSAAYFCASSDLAYEQYFGPGTRLTVT.

The J gene is TRBJ2-3, the V gene TRBV11-3; D gene unclear. Germline CDR1 and CDR2: SGHNT and YENEEA. The CDR3 runs to 13 residues. With 5 bases removed from V and 4 bases from J, the gap between germline ends came to 10 bases. CDR3: CASSLNVADTQYF. CDR3 nucleotides: TGTGCCAGCAGCCTAAATGTAGCAGATACGCAGTATTTT.

The J gene is TRBJ1-1, the V gene TRBV11-2, with D unclear. V shed 0 bases and J shed 2 bases, with 7 bases lying between them. CDR3 length equals 14 residues. In germline, CDR1 is SGHAT, CDR2 FQNNGV. CDR3 in amino acids: CASSLDRGNTEAFF. DNA of the CDR3: TGTGCCAGCAGCTTAGATCGCGGTAACACTGAAGCTTTCTTT.

The V gene is TRBV3-1 (or the pseudogene TRBV3-2), the J gene TRBJ2-4; TRBD2 agrees at 11 bases. Per the germline V gene, CDR1 is LGHDT and CDR2 is YNNKEL (reference sequence). This CDR3 has 14 residues. The V and J ends lost 4 bases and 6 bases, in that order; junction bases with no gene match: 2. CDR3 sequence (DNA): TGTGCCAGCAGCCCAACTAGCGGGAGAAACATTCAGTACTTC. This gives the protein CASSPTSGRNIQYF.

CDR3 DNA: TGTGCCAGCTCACCACAGGGAACAGGGGACGACTACTATGGCTACACCTTC. Its protein product is CASSPQGTGDDYYGYTF. The rearrangement joins TRBV18 to TRBJ1-2; TRBD1 aligns across 7 bases. V lost 1 base, J lost 3 bases, and 11 bases stayed unmatched. This CDR3 has 17 amino acids. CDR1 and CDR2 from the germline V gene are KGHSH and LQKENI.

The gene calls are TRBV9 and TRBJ2-1, with TRBD2 matching over 9 bases. The CDR3 extends over 15 amino acids. J was trimmed by 7 bases and V by 3 bases; bases with no gene match: 8. Germline CDR1 and CDR2: SGDLS and YYNGEE. The CDR3 reads CASSAAGGPWNEQFF. In nucleotides, the CDR3 is TGTGCCAGCAGCGCCGCGGGAGGGCCGTGGAATGAGCAGTTCTTC.

The chain is built from TRBV29-1 and TRBJ2-1, with D possibly TRBD1 on 6 matching bases. Trimming stripped 4 bases from V and 9 bases from J, with 10 bases between. Germline CDR1 reads SQVTM; CDR2 reads ANQGSEA. The length of the CDR3 is 11 residues. CDR3 nucleotides: TGCAGCGTTGGAGGGGGATCTGAGCAGTTCTTC. It specifies CSVGGGSEQFF.

V is TRBV14 and J is TRBJ2-3; 7 nucleotides match TRBD2. Per germline, CDR1 SGHDN and CDR2 FVKESK. With 8 bases clipped from V and 0 bases from J, the junction kept 5 bases outside the gene matches. This CDR3 contains 14 residues. CDR3 sequence reads: CASAGTISTDTQYF. The CDR3 nucleotides read TGTGCCAGCGCCGGGACTATAAGCACAGATACGCAGTATTTT.

The V call is TRBV6-2 or TRBV6-3, the J call TRBJ2-7; D is unclear. CDR1 MNHEY and CDR2 SVGEGT come from the germline V gene. V was cut by 3 bases and J by 9 bases, with 27 bases left in between. CDR3 size: 17 residues. This CDR3 reads CASSYFQRHTPTTGQYF. The CDR3 DNA follows: TGTGCCAGCAGTTATTTCCAGCGCCATACTCCTACGACTGGGCAGTACTTC.

The rearrangement joins TRBV19 to TRBJ2-1; TRBD2 matches 8 bases. Trimming at V came to 6 bases and at J to 1 base, leaving 8 bases not matched to a gene. Germline V gene lookup returns CDR1 LNHDA and CDR2 SQIVND (reference sequence). CDR3 length: 16 amino acids. CDR3 DNA: TGTGCCAGTAGCGCTTATGCGGGAGGTTCCTACAATGAGCAGTTCTTC. Residues: CASSAYAGGSYNEQFF.

The chain recombines TRBV4-1 with TRBJ2-7; TRBD1 matches 7 bases. The CDR3 consists of 14 residues. With 0 bases clipped from V and 6 bases from J, the junction kept 5 bases outside the gene matches. CDR1 MGHRA and CDR2 YSYEKL come from the germline V gene. CDR3 in amino acids: CASSQETGSPEQYF. CDR3 in DNA: TGCGCCAGCAGCCAAGAGACAGGGTCCCCCGAGCAGTACTTC.

V and J are TRBV4-3 and TRBJ2-7, with D perhaps TRBD1 (6 bases). Germline V gene lookup returns CDR1 LGHNA and CDR2 YSLEER. The CDR3 is made up of 15 amino acids. Trimming removed 3 bases from V and 3 bases from J, with 15 bases in between. This CDR3 is CASSQKAGALYEQYF. In nucleotides, the CDR3 is TGCGCCAGCAGCCAGAAAGCAGGGGCCCTCTACGAGCAGTACTTC.

J is TRBJ2-7 and V is TRBV10-3; 7 nucleotides align to TRBD1. Germline loops: CDR1 ENHRY, CDR2 SYGVKD. The CDR3 sequence is 14 residues long. Losses at the gene ends were 0 bases for V and 4 bases for J; bases not matched to a gene: 3. Here the CDR3 DNA reads TGTGCCATCAGTGAGTCGACAGGGACGTACGAGCAGTACTTC. This codes for CAISESTGTYEQYF.

The J gene is TRBJ1-2, the V gene TRBV25-1; 9 bases agree with TRBD1. Germline-derived CDR1 and CDR2 are MGHDK and SYGVNS. The CDR3 length is 15 residues. The J segment lost 4 bases and the V segment lost 5 bases, leaving 8 bases of the junction unmatched. The CDR3 bases are TGTGCCAGCAGTCCCCCCGGGACAGGGTCCTATGGCTACACCTTC. This sequence encodes CASSPPGTGSYGYTF.